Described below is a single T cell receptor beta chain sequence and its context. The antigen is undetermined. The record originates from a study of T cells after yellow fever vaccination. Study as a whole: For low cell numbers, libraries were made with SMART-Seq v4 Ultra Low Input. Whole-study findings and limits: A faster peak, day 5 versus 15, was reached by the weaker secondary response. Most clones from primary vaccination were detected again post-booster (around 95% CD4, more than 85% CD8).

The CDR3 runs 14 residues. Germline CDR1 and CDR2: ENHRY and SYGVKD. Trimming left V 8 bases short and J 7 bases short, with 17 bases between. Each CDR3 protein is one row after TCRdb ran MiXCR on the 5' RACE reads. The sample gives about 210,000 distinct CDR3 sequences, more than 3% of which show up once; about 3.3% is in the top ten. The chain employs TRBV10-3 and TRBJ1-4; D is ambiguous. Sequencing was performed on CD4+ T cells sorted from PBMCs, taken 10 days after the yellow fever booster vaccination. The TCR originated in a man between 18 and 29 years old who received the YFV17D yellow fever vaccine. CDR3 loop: CAIGSVGRSEKLFF. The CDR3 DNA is TGTGCCATCGGATCGGTCGGTAGGAGTGAAAAACTGTTTTTT.